The T cell receptor (beta chain) under discussion was sequenced for a study of blood T cell repertoires in COVID-19. Sequenced by immunoSEQ multiplex PCR; TCRdb stores in-frame clones only, minus some. The table records 130,000 to 150,000 clones, about 86% of them present only once. The ends lost 0 bases at V and 2 bases at J; junction bases unmatched: 7. Germline V CDR1 and CDR2: SGHRS, YFSETQ. The CDR3 spans 17 residues. This receptor was obtained from a woman aged 45-65 years with active or convalescent COVID-19. Sequenced input: peripheral blood. The chain uses TRBV5-1 and TRBJ2-5; 10 bases are shared with TRBD2. CDR3 nucleotide sequence: TGCGCCAGCAGCTTGGGGGTCCTAGCGGGGGTTCAAGAGACCCAGTACTTC. Its translation is CASSLGVLAGVQETQYF.